Listed below are T cell receptor beta chains from one sample, sequenced in a study of T-cell memory formation after mild COVID-19. Each CDR3 protein is one row after TCRdb ran MiXCR on the 5' RACE reads. The data show about 600,000 distinct CDR3 sequences, roughly 21% seen once. The sequencing input was PBMCs or a T cell subset sorted from them (not recorded which). Receptors were obtained from an adult woman who had mild COVID-19 (a few samples of this study predate the infection). Cell type and time point are not known. Both conserved end residues are part of each CDR3. The D gene is left open where the match is weak. Clone size is shown for a subset of rows, as once, few, many or a class of expanded clone.

j_call,clone_size,d_call,v_call,cdr3_nt,cdr3_aa
TRBJ2-6,-,TRBD1,TRBV7-2,TGTGCCAGCAGCTTGACGGACAGGAACGTCCTGACTTTC,CASSLTDRNVLTF
TRBJ2-3,few,-,TRBV5-1,TGCGCCAGCAGCGTTGAGGCTACAGATACGCAGTATTTT,CASSVEATDTQYF
TRBJ2-7,-,TRBD1,TRBV19,TGTGCCAGTAGTATGGCACAGGGGTTCTACGAGCAGTACTTC,CASSMAQGFYEQYF
TRBJ2-7,few,-,TRBV11-3,TGTGCCAGCAGCTCGAGTAGACCTGGCGAGCAGTACTTC,CASSSSRPGEQYF
TRBJ1-2,-,-,TRBV10-3,TGTGCCATCAGTGGACACACTCTAGCTAACTATGGCTACACCTTC,CAISGHTLANYGYTF
TRBJ2-7,-,-,TRBV3-1,TGTGCCAGCAGCCCCGAAGGAGGGGGGGAGTACTTC,CASSPEGGGEYF
TRBJ1-1,-,TRBD1,TRBV5-1,TGCGCCAGCAGCCCCGGAGACAGGGACACTGAAGCTTTCTTT,CASSPGDRDTEAFF
TRBJ1-4,-,-,TRBV18,TGTGCCAGCTCACCGACAGCCTCTAATGAAAAACTGTTTTTT,CASSPTASNEKLFF
TRBJ2-3,-,TRBD2,TRBV25-1,TGTGCCAGCAGTGTTGGAGCTAGCGGGGGGGCGAATACGCAGTATTTT,CASSVGASGGANTQYF
TRBJ2-3,few,TRBD2,TRBV11-3,TGTGCCAGCAGCTTAGGTCCCCAGCGGGGTCAGTATTTT,CASSLGPQRGQYF
TRBJ2-1,-,TRBD2,TRBV29-1,TGCAGCGCCAGGACTAGCGGGAGCGGTGAGCAGTTCTTC,CSARTSGSGEQFF
TRBJ2-1,-,-,TRBV7-9,TGTGCCAGCAGCAACCCTGGGAGACACCTCAATGAGCAGTTCTTC,CASSNPGRHLNEQFF
TRBJ2-7,few,-,TRBV20-1,TGCAGTGCTAGACAGTCAGGGGCTACCTACGAGCAGTACTTC,CSARQSGATYEQYF
TRBJ2-3,-,TRBD1,TRBV18,TGTGCCAGCTCACCCCCCGGGACAGGGACCCCAGATACGCAGTATTTT,CASSPPGTGTPDTQYF
TRBJ2-2,few,TRBD1,TRBV27,TGTGCCAGTCGACAGGGGAACACCGGGGAGCTGTTTTTT,CASRQGNTGELFF
TRBJ2-2,-,TRBD2,TRBV7-2,TGTGCCAGCAGCTTAGAAGCTTGGACTAGCGGGAGGGCGGAAGGGTACGGGGAGCTGTTTTTT,CASSLEAWTSGRAEGYGELFF
TRBJ2-2,-,TRBD2,TRBV12-3/TRBV12-4,TGTGCCAGCAGCGGTAGGGGAGGGACCGGGGAGCTGTTTTTT,CASSGRGGTGELFF
TRBJ1-2,few,-,TRBV7-9,TGTGCCAGCAGATATCCGGGCCCATGGAATGGCTACACCTTC,CASRYPGPWNGYTF
TRBJ2-2,-,TRBD2,TRBV6-2/TRBV6-3,TGTGCCAGCAGTACCTTCAGCGGGAGGTTTGAGGAGCTGTTTTTT,CASSTFSGRFEELFF
TRBJ2-1,few,TRBD2,TRBV20-1,TGCAGTGCTAGCCCTGCAGCGGGGACTTACAATGAGCAGTTCTTC,CSASPAAGTYNEQFF
TRBJ2-7,-,-,TRBV15,TGTGCCACCAGCAGAGATTTCGGCCCGGGACCTGAATTGGTTTACGAGCAGTACTTC,CATSRDFGPGPELVYEQYF
TRBJ2-4,-,-,TRBV12-3/TRBV12-4,TGTGCCAGCAAAGCCAAAAACATTCAGTACTTC,CASKAKNIQYF
TRBJ2-1,-,TRBD1,TRBV2,TGTGCCAGCAAGGGGGACAGATCATACTACAATGAGCAGTTCTTC,CASKGDRSYYNEQFF
TRBJ2-1,few,TRBD2,TRBV3-1,TGTGCCAGCAGCCAATGGACTAGTGATGAGCAGTTCTTC,CASSQWTSDEQFF
TRBJ2-5,few,-,TRBV2,TGTGCCAGCAGTGCGGGGATCCGGAAAGAGACCCAGTACTTC,CASSAGIRKETQYF
TRBJ2-3,few,-,TRBV10-3,TGTGCCATCAGTGGGGACTTCCGAACAACAGATACGCAGTATTTT,CAISGDFRTTDTQYF
TRBJ2-1,-,TRBD1,TRBV7-9,TGTGCCAGCAGCTCCGGACAGGGCGGTCAGTTCTTC,CASSSGQGGQFF
TRBJ2-2,few,-,TRBV3-1,TGTGCCAGCAGCCAGGTCGGAAGTACCGGGGAGCTGTTTTTT,CASSQVGSTGELFF
TRBJ1-5,few,TRBD1,TRBV7-6,TGTGCCAGCAGCTCGCGGGACAGGAATCAGCCCCAGCATTTT,CASSSRDRNQPQHF
TRBJ1-2,once,TRBD1,TRBV7-2,TGTGCCAGCAGCTTATGGGACAGGGGTGATGGCTACACCTTC,CASSLWDRGDGYTF
TRBJ1-1,-,-,TRBV5-1,TGCGCCAGCAGCTCCCAAGACCCCGCGGACACTGAAGCTTTCTTT,CASSSQDPADTEAFF
TRBJ2-1,-,TRBD2,TRBV9,TGTGCCAGCGGTCCTAGCGGGGGGCCGGGCAATGAGCAGTTCTTC,CASGPSGGPGNEQFF